The next 29 T cell receptor beta chains were all read from a single sample in a study of shared T cell receptors in the human thymus. Clones were sequenced by immunoSEQ multiplex PCR, and TCRdb holds only the in-frame ones, with some missing. Found here are 700,000 or so clones, 70% to 90% of them singletons; the top ten hold roughly 0.01%. This sample also appeared in a second study, on human thymus T cells.

Sequencing used thymocytes. Source of these receptors: a girl in the first two years of life with a congenital heart defect.

J is TRBJ1-5 and V is TRBV28, with D possibly TRBD1 on 5 matching bases. Germline CDR1 reads MDHEN; CDR2 reads SYDVKM. The V gene lost 3 bases and the J gene lost 12 bases, with 21 bases spanning the gap. CDR3 size: 15 residues. CDR3 amino acids: CASSLRLGGIAVQHF. CDR3 sequence (DNA): TGTGCCAGCAGTTTGCGACTGGGGGGGATCGCAGTCCAGCATTTT.

This clone turned up a few times. The chain joins TRBV10-3 to TRBJ2-2; the D gene is possibly TRBD1 (6 bases). CDR1 and CDR2 (germline): ENHRY, SYGVKD. V lost 6 bases, J lost 1 base, and 30 bases lay in between. The length of the CDR3 is 21 residues. CDR3 sequence: CAISPVGAPRDIPRNTGELFF. The DNA of the CDR3 is TGTGCCATCAGCCCCGTGGGGGCCCCCCGGGACATCCCAAGGAACACCGGGGAGCTGTTTTTT.

The chain combines TRBV4-2 with TRBJ1-5, with a tentative D call TRBD1 (5 bases). Germline V lookup: CDR1 LGHNA, CDR2 YNFKEQ. V dropped 3 bases and J dropped 2 bases, with 11 bases sitting between them. The CDR3 runs 15 residues. The CDR3 DNA reads TGTGCCAGCAGCCACAATGGGACTCGCAATCAGCCCCAGCATTTT. Translated, it gives CASSHNGTRNQPQHF.

This clone has just a few counts. The rearrangement joins TRBV14 to TRBJ1-1; the D gene is possibly TRBD1 (5 bases). Germline values: CDR1 SGHDN, CDR2 FVKESK. V was pared by 1 base and J by 3 bases, with 12 bases between. CDR3 length: 15 residues. The chain's CDR3 is CASSQGGSGYTEAFF. As DNA, the CDR3 is TGTGCCAGCAGCCAAGGGGGTTCAGGGTACACTGAAGCTTTCTTT.

The count of this clone is one. The chain uses TRBV5-6 and TRBJ1-1, with D hard to call. Trimming pared 5 bases from V and 4 bases from J, leaving 12 bases between. Per the germline V gene, CDR1 is SGHDT and CDR2 is YYEEEE. This CDR3 contains 13 residues. CDR3 amino acids: CASRSGLGTEAFF. CDR3 coding DNA: TGTGCCAGCAGGTCGGGTTTAGGCACTGAAGCTTTCTTT.

The rearrangement joins TRBV4-1 to TRBJ2-7; 7 nucleotides align to TRBD1. The CDR3 sequence is 16 residues long. Looked up from germline, CDR1 is MGHRA and CDR2 is YSYEKL. After removal of 1 base from V and 1 base from J, the junction contained 7 bases not matched to a gene. The CDR3, as DNA: TGCGCCAGCAGCCAAGGTGACAGGGAGTGGTCCTACGAGCAGTACTTC. Its protein product is CASSQGDREWSYEQYF.

This chain connects TRBV29-1 to TRBJ2-7; 9 nucleotides align to TRBD2. CDR3 length: 13 residues. Looked up from germline, CDR1 is SQVTM and CDR2 is ANQGSEA. The J segment lost 5 bases and the V segment lost 4 bases, leaving 6 bases of the junction unmatched. CDR3 bases: TGCAGCGTTGTGCGGGGGGGCCCCCACGAGCAGTACTTC. Protein sequence: CSVVRGGPHEQYF.

This clone was seen just once. CDR3 sequence (DNA): TGTGCCAGCAGTGCTTCCACAGGGGAACATGGCTACACCTTC. Translation: CASSASTGEHGYTF. This chain connects TRBV9 to TRBJ1-2; 7 bases are shared with TRBD1. The J segment lost 6 bases and the V segment lost 5 bases, leaving 10 bases of the junction unmatched. Germline-derived CDR1 and CDR2 are SGDLS and YYNGEE. This CDR3 comprises 14 residues.

The chain links TRBV30 to TRBJ1-2, with D unresolved. Germline CDR1 GTSNPN, CDR2 SVGIG (reference sequence). V was cut by 0 bases and J by 4 bases, with 9 bases left in between. CDR3 length: 13 residues. CDR3 protein: CAWSVLGGYGYTF. The CDR3 region has the DNA TGTGCCTGGAGTGTACTTGGTGGCTATGGCTACACCTTC.

The rearrangement joins TRBV5-1 to TRBJ2-2; TRBD2 matches 11 bases. The germline gives CDR1 SGHRS, CDR2 YFSETQ. Trimming cost V 4 bases and J 0 bases; bases outside gene matches: 8. This CDR3 is 18 amino acids long. The CDR3 region has the DNA TGCGCCAGCAGCCTGAGACTAGCGGGGAAAGCGAACACCGGGGAGCTGTTTTTT. Translated, it gives CASSLRLAGKANTGELFF.

The chain employs TRBV6-1 and TRBJ1-5; D might be TRBD1 (5 bases). The length of the CDR3 is 20 residues. CDR1 is MNHNS, CDR2 SASEGT, per germline. V shed 3 bases and J shed 0 bases, with 24 bases lying between them. CDR3 in DNA: TGTGCCAGCAGTGACATTGGCCGCGGGACGGGCGCTCTTAGCAATCAGCCCCAGCATTTT. This encodes CASSDIGRGTGALSNQPQHF.

The chain couples TRBV28 to TRBJ2-7; perhaps TRBD2 as D (7 bases). V lost 4 bases and J lost 7, with 11 bases in between. The CDR3 is made up of 12 amino acids. Germline V gene sequence: CDR1 MDHEN, CDR2 SYDVKM. CDR3 region: CASSYRGGEQYF. The CDR3 DNA is TGTGCCAGCAGTTATAGGGGGGGAGAGCAGTACTTC.

The chain uses TRBV7-9 and TRBJ1-2; D gene ambiguous. The CDR3 is made up of 11 amino acids. Trimming pared 6 bases from V and 9 bases from J, leaving 11 bases between. From germline, CDR1 is SEHNR and CDR2 FQNEAQ (reference sequence). The CDR3 here is CASRHRRRYTF. CDR3 sequence (DNA): TGTGCCAGCAGGCATAGGAGGCGCTACACCTTC.

This sequence joins TRBV2 and TRBJ2-5, with a tentative D call TRBD1 (6 bases). CDR1 and CDR2 (germline): SNHLY, FYNNEI. The CDR3 has 14 residues. Trimming took off 10 bases at V and 4 bases at J, with 19 bases between the two ends. The CDR3 sequence: CATGTSSSRETQYF. CDR3 in DNA: TGTGCCACCGGGACATCTTCCAGCCGAGAGACCCAGTACTTC.

This clone turned up a few times. The V gene is TRBV25-1, the J gene TRBJ1-1, with D hard to call. CDR3 length: 13 amino acids. The V gene lost 3 bases and the J gene lost 6 bases, with 11 bases spanning the gap. Germline V CDR1 and CDR2: MGHDK, SYGVNS. For the CDR3, the DNA is TGTGCCAGCAGTGAGAATGCAGAACCTGAAGCTTTCTTT. Translated: CASSENAEPEAFF.

The chain combines TRBV28 with TRBJ1-5; 9 bases are shared with TRBD1. This CDR3 is 20 amino acids long. J gave up 2 bases and V 4 bases, and 18 bases lay outside the gene matches. CDR1 and CDR2 from the germline V gene are MDHEN and SYDVKM. In DNA form, the CDR3 reads TGTGCCAGCAGTTACAAAACCGGGGACAGGGCAAAGGGCGGCAATCAGCCCCAGCATTTT. This translates into CASSYKTGDRAKGGNQPQHF.

The chain couples TRBV7-9 to TRBJ1-1, with a weak D call TRBD1 (5 bases). Deletions cut 4 bases from V and 7 bases from J, with 25 bases between. Germline V CDR1 and CDR2: SEHNR, FQNEAQ (reference sequence). The CDR3 length is 17 residues. The CDR3 bases are TGTGCCAGCAGCTACCCCCGGAGGGACCGGGAGGTCGATGAAGCTTTCTTT. Protein product: CASSYPRRDREVDEAFF.

This chain uses TRBV12-5 with TRBJ2-1, with a possible D match to TRBD2 (6 bases). Germline CDR1 reads LGHNT; CDR2 reads FRNRAP. The V and J ends lost 2 bases and 14 bases respectively, with 16 bases between them. The CDR3 totals 13 residues. The CDR3 nucleotides are TGTGCTAGTGGTTTGTATCGCGGGCTAGCGAAGTTCTTC. Its protein product is CASGLYRGLAKFF. The variable domain in full, with the rest retrieved from reference TRBV12-5 and TRBJ2-1, is DARVTQTPRHKVTEMGQEVTMRCQPILGHNTVFWYRQTMMQGLELLAYFRNRAPLDDSGMPKDRFSAEMPDATLATLKIQPSEPRDSAVYFCASGLYRGLAKFFGPGTRLTVL.

The chain couples TRBV6-5 to TRBJ2-7, with 8 positions matching TRBD2. V was clipped by 9 bases and J by 1 base; unmatched bases: 5. Germline CDR1 is MNHEY and CDR2 is SVGAGI. This CDR3 has 13 amino acids. The CDR3 reads CARRGDPSYEQYF. CDR3 in DNA: TGTGCCAGGCGGGGGGATCCATCCTACGAGCAGTACTTC.

The chain has TRBV14 and TRBJ1-4; D is perhaps TRBD1 (6 bases). The V end lost 0 bases, the J end lost 0 bases, and 17 bases lay between the germline ends. This CDR3 is 19 amino acids long. Germline V gene lookup returns CDR1 SGHDN and CDR2 FVKESK. The CDR3, as DNA: TGTGCCAGCAGCCAAGATATCCCGCGGGGGGCCTCAACTAATGAAAAACTGTTTTTT. Its translation: CASSQDIPRGASTNEKLFF.

This clone was detected only a few times. V gene TRBV2 combines with J gene TRBJ1-2; a possible D gene is TRBD1 (6 bases). V lost 4 bases and J 8 bases, leaving 11 bases between the germline ends. CDR3 length: 12 residues. Germline V CDR1 and CDR2: SNHLY, FYNNEI. CDR3 loop: CASSAQGHGYTF. CDR3 in DNA: TGTGCCAGCAGTGCCCAGGGACACGGCTACACCTTC.

The gene calls are TRBV5-1 and TRBJ1-1; TRBD1 is a possible D gene (5 bases). V was cut by 4 bases and J by 0 bases, with 13 bases left in between. There are 15 residues in the CDR3. Germline CDR1 reads SGHRS; CDR2 reads YFSETQ. CDR3 residues: CASSPRGNLNTEAFF. CDR3 bases: TGCGCCAGCAGCCCCCGGGGGAACTTGAACACTGAAGCTTTCTTT.

This chain links TRBV21-1 with TRBJ2-3; the DNA was not compared with TRBD2, the D call given in the table. TRBV21-1 is recorded as a pseudogene. The CDR3 covers 13 residues. The DNA of the CDR3 is TGTGCCAGCAGCAATTTAAATTCAGATACGCAGTATTTT. Its protein is CASSNLNSDTQYF.

The rearrangement joins TRBV19 to TRBJ1-2, with 7 bases identical to TRBD1. Per germline, CDR1 LNHDA and CDR2 SQIVND (reference sequence). Trimming cost V 5 bases and J 5 bases; bases outside gene matches: 8. This CDR3 is built from 14 residues. CDR3 sequence (DNA): TGTGCCAGTAGTCCATCGACAGGGTTGTATGGCTACACCTTC. Its translation is CASSPSTGLYGYTF.

The gene calls are TRBV11-3 and TRBJ2-5; D possibly corresponds to TRBD2 (7 bases). Germline V lookup: CDR1 SGHNT, CDR2 YENEEA. CDR3 length: 15 amino acids. Trimming left V 0 bases short and J 5 bases short, with 13 bases between. CDR3 DNA: TGTGCCAGCAGCTTAGAGGGGGGGCCAGGGGAGACCCAGTACTTC. Translating gives CASSLEGGPGETQYF. The whole variable domain, remainder taken from reference TRBV11-3 and TRBJ2-5, is EAGVVQSPRYKIIEKKQPVAFWCNPISGHNTLYWYLQNLGQGPELLIRYENEEAVDDSQLPKDRFSAERLKGVDSTLKIQPAELGDSAVYLCASSLEGGPGETQYFGPGTRLLVL.

The rearrangement links TRBV7-9 to TRBJ1-2; TRBD1 aligns across 8 bases. This CDR3 is built from 16 residues. J was trimmed by 3 bases and V by 1 base; bases with no gene match: 7. Germline lookup yields CDR1 SEHNR and CDR2 FQNEAQ (reference sequence). CDR3 region: CASSLGGQGLDYGYTF. Written as DNA, the CDR3 is TGTGCCAGCAGCTTAGGCGGACAGGGCCTAGACTATGGCTACACCTTC.

This clone appeared a single time. V gene TRBV5-1 combines with J gene TRBJ2-5; TRBD1 is a possible D gene (6 bases). The germline V gene encodes CDR1 SGHRS and CDR2 YFSETQ. This CDR3 contains 14 residues. V was cut by 4 bases and J by 0 bases, with 10 bases left in between. The CDR3 DNA reads TGCGCCAGCAGCATCGACAGGAACCAAGAGACCCAGTACTTC. Translating it yields CASSIDRNQETQYF.

The chain couples TRBV7-2 to TRBJ1-5; TRBD1 agrees at 8 bases. J lost 1 base, V lost 1 base, and 0 bases had no gene match. There are 15 residues in the CDR3. The V gene's germline CDR1 is SGHTA and CDR2 FQGNSA. CDR3 DNA sequence: TGTGCCAGCAGCTTAGGGACAGGGAGCAATCAGCCCCAGCATTTT. Translating it yields CASSLGTGSNQPQHF.

The chain has TRBV7-2 and TRBJ1-2; D remains ambiguous. Germline-derived CDR1 and CDR2 are SGHTA and FQGNSA. The V end was cut by 5 bases, the J end by 4 bases, with 23 bases between. CDR3 size: 17 residues. The CDR3 coding sequence is TGTGCCAGCAGCCCTAGTCCTTTCGGAATACGGCCCTATGGCTACACCTTC. This encodes CASSPSPFGIRPYGYTF. The complete variable domain, with remaining parts taken from reference TRBV7-2 and TRBJ1-2, reads GAGVSQSPSNKVTEKGKDVELRCDPISGHTALYWYRQSLGQGLEFLIYFQGNSAPDKSGLPSDRFSAERTGGSVSTLTIQRTQQEDSAVYLCASSPSPFGIRPYGYTFGSGTRLTVV.